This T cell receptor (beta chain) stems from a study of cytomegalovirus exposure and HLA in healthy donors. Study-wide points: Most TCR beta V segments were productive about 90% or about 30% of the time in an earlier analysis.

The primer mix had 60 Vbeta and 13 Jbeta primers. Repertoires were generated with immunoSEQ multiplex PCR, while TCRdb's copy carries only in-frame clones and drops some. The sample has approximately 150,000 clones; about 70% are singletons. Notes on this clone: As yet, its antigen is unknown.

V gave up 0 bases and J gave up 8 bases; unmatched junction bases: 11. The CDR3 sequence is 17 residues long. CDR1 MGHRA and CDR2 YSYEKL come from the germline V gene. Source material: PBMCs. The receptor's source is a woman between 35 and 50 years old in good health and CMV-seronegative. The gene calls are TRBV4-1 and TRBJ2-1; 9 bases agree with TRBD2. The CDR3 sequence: CASSQDPLAGSWDEQFF. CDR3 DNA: TGCGCCAGCAGCCAAGATCCCCTAGCGGGATCGTGGGATGAGCAGTTCTTC.